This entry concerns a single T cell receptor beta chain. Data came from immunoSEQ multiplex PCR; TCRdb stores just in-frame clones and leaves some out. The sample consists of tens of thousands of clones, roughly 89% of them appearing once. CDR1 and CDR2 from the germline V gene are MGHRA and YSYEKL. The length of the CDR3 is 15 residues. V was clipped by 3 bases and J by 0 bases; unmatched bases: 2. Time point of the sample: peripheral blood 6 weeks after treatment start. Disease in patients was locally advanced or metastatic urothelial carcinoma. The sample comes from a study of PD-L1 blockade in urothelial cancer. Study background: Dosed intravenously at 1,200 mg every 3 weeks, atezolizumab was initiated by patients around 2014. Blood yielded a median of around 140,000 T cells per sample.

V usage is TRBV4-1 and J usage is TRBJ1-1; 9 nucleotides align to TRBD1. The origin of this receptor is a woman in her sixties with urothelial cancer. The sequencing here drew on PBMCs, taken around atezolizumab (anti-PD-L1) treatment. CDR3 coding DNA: TGCGCCAGCAGCCACGACAGGGGGATGAACACTGAAGCTTTCTTT. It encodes CASSHDRGMNTEAFF.